The sample holds one count of the clone carrying this T cell receptor beta chain. Original data processing: It was from reference gene primer amplification that nucleated cell counts were estimated. Only in-frame clones appear in the TCRdb table, and some are missing; sequencing was by immunoSEQ multiplex PCR. V, J and clone size reflect that table, while D and trimming were determined from the DNA. The data contain hundreds of thousands of clones, about 83% of them singletons. This sample stems from a study of blood T cell repertoires in COVID-19. Study-level information: PBMCs, B-cell-depleted T cells, or T cells provided the cDNA or gDNA that made up the material.

The CDR3 extends over 13 amino acids. V shed 0 bases and J shed 2 bases, with 4 bases lying between them. Germline V gene data show CDR1 as KGHSH and CDR2 as LQKENI. The V gene is TRBV18, the J gene TRBJ1-1; no reliable D call. The receptor was derived from a woman between 50 and 59 years old with acute or convalescent COVID-19. The material sequenced was peripheral blood. CDR3 in DNA: TGTGCCAGCTCACCACCGGCCAACACTGAAGCTTTCTTT. Translation gives CASSPPANTEAFF.